Below, 18 T cell receptor beta chains from the same sample are listed, as sequenced in a study of T-cell reconstitution after alpha-beta-depleted transplantation in children. Researchers prepared the TCRbeta library using unique molecular identifiers, the study reports. MiXCR, applied by TCRdb to the PCR reads, yields one record per CDR3 protein. The sample includes about 230,000 distinct CDR3 sequences, approximately 9.7% seen only once; the top ten take around 5.1%. The sample in question was PBMCs from the stem cell graft donor, obtained from the stem cell graft. The receptors come from a human donor who donated a stem cell graft to a child with SCID.

CDR3 protein: CASSVSHRPNLYGYTF. The CDR3 DNA reads as TGTGCCAGCAGCGTAAGCCACCGCCCAAATTTATATGGCTACACCTTC. This sequence joins TRBV9 and TRBJ1-2; D remains ambiguous. This CDR3 contains 16 residues. Deletions cut 1 base from V and 5 bases from J, with 18 bases between. CDR1 is SGDLS and CDR2 is YYNGEE in the germline V gene.

In its sample, this clonotype is medium-sized (0.01 to 0.1%). V gene TRBV5-1 combines with J gene TRBJ1-1; maybe TRBD1 (5 bases). The CDR3 has 14 amino acids. The germline gives CDR1 SGHRS, CDR2 YFSETQ. V was shortened by 1 base and J by 1 base, with 8 bases between the two germline ends. The CDR3 sequence: CASSLRQTNTEAFF. The CDR3 DNA sequence: TGCGCCAGCAGCTTGAGACAGACGAACACTGAAGCTTTCTTT.

The CDR3 region is CASSVTSGGVQETQYF. Written as DNA, the CDR3 is TGCGCCAGCAGCGTGACTAGCGGGGGGGTTCAAGAGACCCAGTACTTC. V is TRBV5-1 and J is TRBJ2-5, with 14 bases lining up with TRBD2. V dropped 4 bases and J dropped 2; count of bases not matched to a gene: 4. This CDR3 has 16 residues. Germline V CDR1 and CDR2: SGHRS, YFSETQ.

Many counts were recorded for this clonotype. The chain recombines TRBV7-2 with TRBJ1-2; D gene unclear. V dropped 2 bases and J dropped 8 bases, with 18 bases sitting between them. The CDR3 is 15 amino acids. The germline gives CDR1 SGHTA, CDR2 FQGNSA. The CDR3 DNA reads TGTGCCAGCAGCTTACACAGCCTTATCGGTGGAGGCTACACCTTC. Its translation: CASSLHSLIGGGYTF. The complete variable domain, with remaining parts taken from reference TRBV7-2 and TRBJ1-2, reads GAGVSQSPSNKVTEKGKDVELRCDPISGHTALYWYRQSLGQGLEFLIYFQGNSAPDKSGLPSDRFSAERTGGSVSTLTIQRTQQEDSAVYLCASSLHSLIGGGYTFGSGTRLTVV.

This clonotype was seen repeatedly, ten times or more. This chain links TRBV5-1 with TRBJ2-2; no clear D gene. V was shortened by 3 bases and J by 2 bases, with 11 bases between the two germline ends. The V gene's germline CDR1 is SGHRS and CDR2 YFSETQ. This CDR3 spans 15 amino acids. CDR3: CASSWGQQNTGELFF. CDR3 coding DNA: TGCGCCAGCAGCTGGGGTCAGCAAAACACCGGGGAGCTGTTTTTT. The entire variable domain, with the rest obtained from reference TRBV5-1 and TRBJ2-2, is as follows: KAGVTQTPRYLIKTRGQQVTLSCSPISGHRSVSWYQQTPGQGLQFLFEYFSETQRNKGNFPGRFSGRQFSNSRSEMNVSTLELGDSALYLCASSWGQQNTGELFFGEGSRLTVL.

The chain uses TRBV3-1 and TRBJ2-7; weak D call: TRBD2 (7 bases). CDR3 length: 17 residues. CDR1 LGHDT and CDR2 YNNKEL come from the germline V gene (reference sequence). Trimming took off 5 bases at V and 1 base at J, with 21 bases between the two ends. Here the CDR3 reads CASSWGHRRGFSYEQYF. The CDR3, as DNA: TGTGCCAGCAGCTGGGGACACCGGCGGGGGTTTTCCTACGAGCAGTACTTC.

This clonotype was observed many times. The rearrangement joins TRBV15 to TRBJ1-2; weak D call: TRBD1 (5 bases). Trimming removed 5 bases at V and 0 bases at J, with 16 bases between. Germline CDR1 and CDR2: LNHNV and YYDKDF (reference sequence). There are 16 residues in the CDR3. The CDR3 region is CATSRDSGRANYGYTF. The CDR3, as DNA: TGTGCCACCAGCCGGGACTCCGGGAGAGCTAACTATGGCTACACCTTC.

This clonotype was detected ten times or more. This chain connects TRBV28 to TRBJ2-7; no clear D gene. V shed 5 bases and J shed 10 bases, with 21 bases lying between them. CDR1 MDHEN and CDR2 SYDVKM come from the germline V gene. This CDR3 spans 14 amino acids. Written as DNA, the CDR3 is TGTGCCAGCAGTCCCGCATCGGCACAGAAGCATCAGTACTTC. Its protein is CASSPASAQKHQYF. The complete variable domain, with remaining parts taken from reference TRBV28 and TRBJ2-7, reads DVKVTQSSRYLVKRTGEKVFLECVQDMDHENMFWYRQDPGLGLRLIYFSYDVKMKEKGDIPEGYSVSREKKERFSLILESASTNQTSMYLCASSPASAQKHQYFGPGTRLTVT.

Ten or more counts support this clonotype. CDR3 protein: CASTTRWGAAYEQYF. CDR3 in DNA: TGTGCCAGCACCACCCGCTGGGGAGCGGCGTACGAGCAGTACTTC. The chain employs TRBV27 and TRBJ2-7; perhaps TRBD2 as D (5 bases). CDR1 is MNHEY, CDR2 SMNVEV, per germline (reference sequence). CDR3 length: 15 residues. V was shortened by 7 bases and J by 4 bases, with 20 bases between the two germline ends.

This clonotype was seen at least ten times. The chain is built from TRBV5-1 and TRBJ2-1; D not certain. This CDR3 has 12 residues. V was clipped by 1 base and J by 7 bases, with 6 bases between them. Germline CDR1 and CDR2: SGHRS and YFSETQ. The CDR3 sequence: CASSLSTNEQFF. The CDR3 DNA is TGCGCCAGCAGCTTGTCCACAAATGAGCAGTTCTTC.

J is TRBJ2-1 and V is TRBV5-5, with TRBD2 identical over 8 bases. J lost 5 bases, V lost 2 bases, and 9 bases had no gene match. The V gene's germline CDR1 is SGHKS and CDR2 YYEKEE (reference sequence). The CDR3 spans 16 residues. The CDR3 spells CASSLAVAGGDNEQFF. The CDR3 nucleotides are TGTGCCAGCAGCTTAGCGGTTGCGGGGGGTGACAATGAGCAGTTCTTC. Full variable domain (remainder filled in from reference TRBV5-5 and TRBJ2-1): DAGVTQSPTHLIKTRGQQVTLRCSPISGHKSVSWYQQVLGQGPQFIFQYYEKEERGRGNFPDRFSARQFPNYSSELNVNALLLGDSALYLCASSLAVAGGDNEQFFGPGTRLTVL.

This clonotype was counted many times. The gene calls are TRBV18 and TRBJ2-3; D is undetermined. Germline V lookup: CDR1 KGHSH, CDR2 LQKENI. The CDR3 covers 14 residues. With 5 bases removed from V and 1 base from J, the gap between germline ends came to 10 bases. This CDR3 is CASSNAKGTDTQYF. The CDR3 DNA sequence: TGTGCCAGCTCAAACGCTAAGGGCACAGATACGCAGTATTTT.

This clonotype was seen only a few times. This may stem from a read error, because a much larger clone lies one nucleotide away. The V and J genes are TRBV5-1 and TRBJ2-5, with 8 bases aligning to TRBD1. This CDR3 comprises 15 residues. Per the germline V gene, CDR1 is SGHRS and CDR2 is YFSETQ. In DNA form, the CDR3 reads TGCGCCAGCAGTTTGGCCCCGGACAGGGAAGAGACCCAGTCCTTC. Protein sequence: CASSLAPDREETQSF.

The gene calls are TRBV29-1 and TRBJ1-4; D is perhaps TRBD1 (5 bases). This CDR3 contains 12 residues. Between the trimmed V and J ends, which lost 3 bases and 8 bases, there was a span of 10 bases. The germline CDR1 and CDR2 sequences are SQVTM and ANQGSEA. This CDR3 is CSVDQGGEKLFF. The CDR3 bases are TGCAGCGTTGACCAGGGAGGGGAAAAACTGTTTTTT.

This clonotype came up many times. This chain connects TRBV5-1 to TRBJ1-2; D is possibly TRBD1 (5 bases). Per germline, CDR1 SGHRS and CDR2 YFSETQ. Trimming stripped 4 bases from V and 4 bases from J, with 14 bases between. The CDR3 sequence is 14 residues long. CDR3 region: CASSPGTDLYGYTF. CDR3 nucleotides: TGCGCCAGCAGCCCGGGGACGGATCTCTATGGCTACACCTTC.

Comments on this clonotype: Given a much more abundant clone one base away, this may be a read error. This chain connects TRBV5-8 to TRBJ1-5; TRBD1 aligns across 9 bases. The CDR3 consists of 17 residues. CDR1 is SGHTS and CDR2 is YDEGEE in the germline V gene. CDR3 DNA: TGTGTCAGCAGCTGGCCGGGACAGGGTGTTATAATCCAGCCCCAGCATTTT. Amino acid sequence: CVSSWPGQGVIIQPQHF.

This clonotype was counted only a few times. The chain uses TRBV6-2 or TRBV6-3 and TRBJ1-5; tentative D call: TRBD1 (6 bases). With 6 bases removed from V and 3 bases from J, the gap between germline ends came to 15 bases. The CDR3 is 15 residues long. CDR1 is MNHEY, CDR2 SVGEGT, per germline. The CDR3 reads CASSWGLAFNQPQHF. In DNA, the CDR3 is TGTGCCAGCAGCTGGGGGCTGGCCTTCAATCAGCCCCAGCATTTT.

The sample holds many counts of this clonotype. The V call is TRBV5-5, the J call TRBJ2-5; the D is unclear. CDR3 size: 12 residues. The V and J ends lost 3 bases and 1 base respectively, with 4 bases between them. The germline CDR1 and CDR2 sequences are SGHKS and YYEKEE (reference sequence). The CDR3: CASSSRQETQYF. DNA for the CDR3: TGTGCCAGCAGCTCTCGCCAAGAGACCCAGTACTTC.